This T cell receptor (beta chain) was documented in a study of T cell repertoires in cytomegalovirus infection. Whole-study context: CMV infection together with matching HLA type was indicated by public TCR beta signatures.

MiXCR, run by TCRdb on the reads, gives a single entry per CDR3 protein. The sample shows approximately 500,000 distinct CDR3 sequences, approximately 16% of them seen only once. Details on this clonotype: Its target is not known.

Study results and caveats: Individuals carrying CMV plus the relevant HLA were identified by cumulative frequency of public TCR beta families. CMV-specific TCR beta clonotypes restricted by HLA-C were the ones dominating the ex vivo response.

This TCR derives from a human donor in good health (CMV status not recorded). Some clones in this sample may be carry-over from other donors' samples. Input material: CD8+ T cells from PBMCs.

CDR3 in amino acids: CAISGLGGDLSNTDTQYF. The CDR3 region has the DNA TGTGCCATCAGTGGGTTAGGAGGGGACCTCTCGAACACAGATACGCAGTATTTT. The rearrangement uses TRBV10-3 and TRBJ2-3, with TRBD2 as a possible D gene (6 bases). Germline V gene data show CDR1 as ENHRY and CDR2 as SYGVKD. CDR3 length: 18 amino acids. Trimming took off 4 bases at V and 2 bases at J, with 22 bases between the two ends.